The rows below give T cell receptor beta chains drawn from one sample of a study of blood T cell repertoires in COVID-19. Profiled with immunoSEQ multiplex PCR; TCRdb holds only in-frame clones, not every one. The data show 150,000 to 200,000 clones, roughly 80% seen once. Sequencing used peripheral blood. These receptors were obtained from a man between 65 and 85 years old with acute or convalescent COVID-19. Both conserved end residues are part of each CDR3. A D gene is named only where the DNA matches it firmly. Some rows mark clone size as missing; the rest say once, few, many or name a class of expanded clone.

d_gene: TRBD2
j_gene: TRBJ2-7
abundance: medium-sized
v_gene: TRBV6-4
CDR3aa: CASSEVSGSVYEQYF
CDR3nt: TGTGCCAGCAGTGAGGTTAGCGGGAGTGTATACGAGCAGTACTTC

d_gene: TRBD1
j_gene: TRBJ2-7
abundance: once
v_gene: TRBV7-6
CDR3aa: CASSWDRESYEQYF
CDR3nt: TGTGCCAGCAGCTGGGACAGGGAGTCCTACGAGCAGTACTTC

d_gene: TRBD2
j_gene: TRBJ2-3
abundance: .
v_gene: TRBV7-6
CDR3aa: CASSLTGRLASSADTQYF
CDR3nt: TGTGCCAGCAGCTTAACCGGGAGGCTAGCGAGTTCCGCAGATACGCAGTATTTT

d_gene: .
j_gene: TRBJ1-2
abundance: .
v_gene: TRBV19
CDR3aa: CASSLEGYGYTF
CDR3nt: TGTGCCAGTAGCTTGGAGGGGTATGGCTACACCTTC

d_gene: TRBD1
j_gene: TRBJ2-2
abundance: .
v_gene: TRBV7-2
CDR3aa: CASSLSSGTGTGELFF
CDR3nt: TGTGCCAGTAGCTTAAGTTCAGGGACAGGCACCGGGGAGCTGTTTTTT

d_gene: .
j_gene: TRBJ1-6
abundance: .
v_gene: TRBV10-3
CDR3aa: CAISEGDYNSPLHF
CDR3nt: TGTGCCATCAGTGAGGGAGATTATAATTCACCCCTCCACTTT

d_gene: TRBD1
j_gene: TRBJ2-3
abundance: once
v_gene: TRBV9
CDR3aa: CASSVVGTASTDTQYF
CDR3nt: TGTGCCAGCAGCGTAGTAGGGACAGCTAGCACAGATACGCAGTATTTT

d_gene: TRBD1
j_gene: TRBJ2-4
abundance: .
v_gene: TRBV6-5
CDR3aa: CASSTSGTGNIQYF
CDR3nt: TGTGCCAGCAGTACCAGCGGGACAGGGAACATTCAGTACTTC

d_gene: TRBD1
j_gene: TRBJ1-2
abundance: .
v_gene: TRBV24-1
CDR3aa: CATSDLGQGDGYTF
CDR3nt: TGTGCCACCAGTGACCTCGGACAGGGGGACGGCTACACCTTC

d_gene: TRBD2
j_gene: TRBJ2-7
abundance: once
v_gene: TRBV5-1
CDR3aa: CASSLALGGGEQYF
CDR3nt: TGCGCCAGCAGCTTGGCTCTCGGCGGGGGCGAGCAGTACTTC

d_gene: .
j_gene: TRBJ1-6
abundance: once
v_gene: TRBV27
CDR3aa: CASGSGSDNSPLHF
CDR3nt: TGTGCCAGCGGCTCCGGGAGCGATAATTCACCCCTCCACTTT

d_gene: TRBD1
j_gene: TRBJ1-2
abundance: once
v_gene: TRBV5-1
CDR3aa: CASSSDPGQGLNGYTF
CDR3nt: TGCGCCAGCAGCTCGGATCCGGGACAGGGTCTGAATGGCTACACCTTC

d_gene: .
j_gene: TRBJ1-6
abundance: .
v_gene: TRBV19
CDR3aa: CASSITGESSPLHF
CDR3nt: TGTGCCAGTAGTATAACGGGGGAGAGCTCACCCCTCCACTTT

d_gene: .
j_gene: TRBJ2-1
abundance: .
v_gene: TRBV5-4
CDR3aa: CASSGGSSYNEQFF
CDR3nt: TGTGCCAGCAGTGGGGGGAGCTCCTACAATGAGCAGTTCTTC

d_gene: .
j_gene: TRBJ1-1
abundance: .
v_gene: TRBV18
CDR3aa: CASSPSEGTEAFF
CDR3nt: TGTGCCAGCTCACCAAGTGAGGGAACTGAAGCTTTCTTT

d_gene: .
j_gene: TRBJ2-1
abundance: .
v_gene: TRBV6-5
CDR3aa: CASSYLAGTSYNEQFF
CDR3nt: TGTGCCAGCAGTTACCTCGCAGGGACATCCTACAATGAGCAGTTCTTC

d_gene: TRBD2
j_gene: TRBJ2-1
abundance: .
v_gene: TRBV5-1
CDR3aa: CASSLTSGGYNEQFF
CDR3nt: TGCGCCAGCAGCTTGACTAGCGGGGGTTACAATGAGCAGTTCTTC

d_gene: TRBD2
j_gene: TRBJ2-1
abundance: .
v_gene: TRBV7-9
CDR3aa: CASSSPTSVNEQFF
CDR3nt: TGTGCCAGCAGCTCCCCGACTAGCGTAAATGAGCAGTTCTTC

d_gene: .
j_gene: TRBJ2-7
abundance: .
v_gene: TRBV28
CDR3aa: CASSFGTPLAEQYF
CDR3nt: TGTGCCAGCAGTTTCGGGACACCCCTCGCCGAGCAGTACTTC

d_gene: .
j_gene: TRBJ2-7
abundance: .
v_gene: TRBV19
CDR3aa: CASSIDLTGFFSYEQYF
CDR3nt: TGTGCCAGTAGTATAGACCTGACAGGTTTTTTCTCCTACGAGCAGTACTTC

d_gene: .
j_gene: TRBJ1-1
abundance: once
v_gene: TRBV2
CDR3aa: CASGAVLSTEAFF
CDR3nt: TGTGCCAGCGGGGCCGTCCTGAGCACTGAAGCTTTCTTT

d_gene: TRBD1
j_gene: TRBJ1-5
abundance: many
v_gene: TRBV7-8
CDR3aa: CASSWDRGNQPQHF
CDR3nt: TGTGCCAGCAGCTGGGACAGGGGCAATCAGCCCCAGCATTTT

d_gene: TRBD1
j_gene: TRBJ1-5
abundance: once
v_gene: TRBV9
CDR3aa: CASSAGTGNQPQHF
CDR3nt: TGTGCCAGCAGCGCCGGGACAGGCAATCAGCCCCAGCATTTT

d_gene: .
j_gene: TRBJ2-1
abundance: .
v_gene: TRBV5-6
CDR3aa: CASSLNGNEQFF
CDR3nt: TGTGCCAGCAGCTTGAACGGGAATGAGCAGTTCTTC

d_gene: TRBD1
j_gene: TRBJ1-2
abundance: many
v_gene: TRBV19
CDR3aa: CASSPWTGTMHTF
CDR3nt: TGTGCCAGTAGTCCGTGGACAGGAACTATGCACACCTTC

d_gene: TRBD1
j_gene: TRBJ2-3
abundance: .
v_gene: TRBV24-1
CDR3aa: CATSDGRQGDTQYF
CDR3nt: TGTGCCACCAGTGATGGGAGACAGGGGGATACGCAGTATTTT

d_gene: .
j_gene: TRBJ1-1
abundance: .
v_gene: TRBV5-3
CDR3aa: CARSLLRQGKISNTEAFF
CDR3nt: TGTGCCAGAAGCTTATTAAGGCAGGGGAAGATATCTAACACTGAAGCTTTCTTT

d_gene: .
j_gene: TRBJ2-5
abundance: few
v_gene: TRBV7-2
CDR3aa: CASSFSESETQYF
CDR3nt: TGTGCCAGCAGCTTCTCCGAGTCAGAGACCCAGTACTTC

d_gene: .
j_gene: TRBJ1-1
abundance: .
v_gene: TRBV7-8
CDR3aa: CASSSRGGARGSTEAFF
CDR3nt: TGTGCCAGCAGCTCCCGGGGCGGGGCCCGGGGTAGTACTGAAGCTTTCTTT

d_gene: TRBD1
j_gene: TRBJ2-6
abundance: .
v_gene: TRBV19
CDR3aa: CASSPTGAGANVLTF
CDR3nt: TGTGCCAGTAGTCCCACAGGGGCTGGGGCCAACGTCCTGACTTTC

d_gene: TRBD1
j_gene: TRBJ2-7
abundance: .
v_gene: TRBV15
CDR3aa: CATSRGGQGVWDEQYF
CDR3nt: TGTGCCACCAGCAGAGGGGGACAGGGGGTTTGGGACGAGCAGTACTTC

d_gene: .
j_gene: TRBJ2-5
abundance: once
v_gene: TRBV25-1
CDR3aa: CASSDRFEETQYF
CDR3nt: TGTGCCAGCAGTGATCGTTTCGAAGAGACCCAGTACTTC

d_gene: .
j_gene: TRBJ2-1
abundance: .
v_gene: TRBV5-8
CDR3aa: CASSLEVGAYNEQFF
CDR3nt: TGTGCCAGCAGCTTGGAAGTAGGGGCCTACAATGAGCAGTTCTTC

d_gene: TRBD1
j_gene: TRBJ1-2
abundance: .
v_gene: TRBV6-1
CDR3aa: CASSEQGGRGYTF
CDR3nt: TGTGCCAGCAGTGAACAAGGGGGCAGGGGCTACACCTTC

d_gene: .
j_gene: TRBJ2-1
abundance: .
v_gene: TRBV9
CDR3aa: CASSVSPFSSHNEQFF
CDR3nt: TGTGCCAGCAGCGTATCCCCTTTTTCGAGTCACAATGAGCAGTTCTTC

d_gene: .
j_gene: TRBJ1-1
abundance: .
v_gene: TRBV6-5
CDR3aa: CASSYAEGAEAFF
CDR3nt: TGTGCCAGCAGTTACGCCGAGGGGGCTGAAGCTTTCTTT

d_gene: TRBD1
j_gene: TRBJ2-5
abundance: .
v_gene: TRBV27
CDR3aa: CASSSTWGRGQETQYF
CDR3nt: TGTGCCAGCAGTTCGACATGGGGCAGGGGGCAAGAGACCCAGTACTTC

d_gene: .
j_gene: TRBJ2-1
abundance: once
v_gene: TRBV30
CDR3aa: CAWSGFSSYNEQFF
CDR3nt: TGTGCCTGGAGTGGATTTAGCTCCTACAATGAGCAGTTCTTC

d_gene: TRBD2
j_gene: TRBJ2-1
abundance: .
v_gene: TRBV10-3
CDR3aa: CAHAGTSGYNEQFF
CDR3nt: TGTGCCCACGCCGGGACTAGCGGCTACAATGAGCAGTTCTTC

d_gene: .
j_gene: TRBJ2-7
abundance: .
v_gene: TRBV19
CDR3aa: CASSIGARQAYEQYF
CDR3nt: TGTGCCAGTAGTATAGGTGCGAGACAGGCCTACGAGCAGTACTTC

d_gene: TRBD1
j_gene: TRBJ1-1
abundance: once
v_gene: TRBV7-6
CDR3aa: CASSFSPGQGAEAFF
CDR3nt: TGTGCCAGCAGCTTCAGCCCGGGACAGGGGGCTGAAGCTTTCTTT

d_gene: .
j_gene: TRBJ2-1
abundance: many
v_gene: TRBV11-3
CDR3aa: CASSLVGQGHYNEQFF
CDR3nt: TGTGCCAGCAGCTTAGTTGGGCAGGGGCACTACAATGAGCAGTTCTTC

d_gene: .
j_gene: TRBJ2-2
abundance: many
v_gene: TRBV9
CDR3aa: CASSVASAHTGELFF
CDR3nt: TGTGCCAGCAGCGTAGCCAGCGCACACACCGGGGAGCTGTTTTTT

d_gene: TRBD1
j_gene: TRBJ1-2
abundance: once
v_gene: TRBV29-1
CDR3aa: CSVEGDRGGDGYTF
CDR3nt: TGCAGCGTTGAAGGGGACAGGGGCGGCGATGGCTACACCTTC